This T cell receptor beta chain is from a study of blood T cells in healthy people across ages. V was cut by 0 bases and J by 0 bases, with 17 bases left in between. The CDR3 is made up of 18 amino acids. Germline loops: CDR1 SGHRS, CDR2 YFSETQ. Primers used in a second PCR of roughly 7 to 11 cycles were a sample-barcoded 5' primer and a J-beta primer mix. TCRdb recomputed calls from the 5' RACE reads with MiXCR, one row per CDR3 protein. The sample has about 1.8 million distinct CDR3 sequences; around half are singletons. This chain connects TRBV5-1 to TRBJ2-3; perhaps TRBD1 as D (5 bases). The sample comprised blood. This clonotype was obtained from a woman in her forties in good health. The CDR3 DNA sequence: TGCGCCAGCAGCTTGGACAGGATGAGTTCCTTGAGCACAGATACGCAGTATTTT. Its translation is CASSLDRMSSLSTDTQYF.